This passage covers 14 T cell receptor beta chains from one sample sequenced in a study of T-cell memory formation after mild COVID-19. TCRdb re-analysed the 5' RACE reads in MiXCR, keeping a single row per CDR3 protein. The sample records around 210,000 distinct CDR3 sequences, over 9% being singletons. Material: PBMCs or a T cell subset sorted from them (not recorded which). The receptors shown here come from a young man who had mild COVID-19 (a few samples of this study predate the infection). Cell type and time point are not known.

The chain recombines TRBV6-5 with TRBJ1-1; D may be TRBD1 (6 bases). The germline V gene encodes CDR1 MNHEY and CDR2 SVGAGI. Trimming left V 6 bases short and J 8 bases short, with 13 bases between. The CDR3 sequence is 12 residues long. The CDR3, as DNA: TGTGCCAGCAGCACTACAGGGTCCGAAGCTTTCTTT. This encodes CASSTTGSEAFF.

V and J are TRBV4-2 and TRBJ2-5; the match to TRBD2 covers 9 bases. The CDR3 totals 16 residues. From germline, CDR1 is LGHNA and CDR2 YNFKEQ. V dropped 0 bases and J dropped 6; count of bases not matched to a gene: 8. CDR3 residues: CASSQDAASGVQTQYF. The CDR3 DNA reads as TGTGCCAGCAGCCAAGATGCTGCTAGCGGGGTCCAGACCCAGTACTTC.

This clonotype was counted a few times. The chain couples TRBV20-1 to TRBJ1-3; tentatively, D is TRBD1 (6 bases). The CDR3 sequence is 14 residues long. The V gene lost 1 base and the J gene lost 0 bases, with 7 bases spanning the gap. Germline CDR1 is DFQATT and CDR2 is SNEGSKA (reference sequence). DNA of the CDR3: TGCAGTGCTAGAGGGACAGCCTCTGGAAACACCATATATTTT. This translates into CSARGTASGNTIYF.

This clonotype has just a few counts. The rearrangement joins TRBV5-4 to TRBJ2-7; 13 bases agree with TRBD2. This CDR3 spans 17 amino acids. J gave up 1 base and V 0 bases, and 4 bases lay outside the gene matches. Germline CDR1 reads SGHNT; CDR2 reads YYREEE (reference sequence). This chain's CDR3 is CASSLEGTSGMSYEQYV. CDR3 bases: TGTGCCAGCAGCTTGGAGGGGACTAGCGGGATGTCCTACGAGCAGTACGTC.

The V call is TRBV25-1, the J call TRBJ2-1, with D perhaps assigned TRBD1 or TRBD2 (6 bases each). There are 13 residues in the CDR3. Trimming took off 6 bases at V and 10 bases at J, with 16 bases between the two ends. From germline, CDR1 is MGHDK and CDR2 SYGVNS. The CDR3 DNA reads as TGTGCCAGCAGCGAAGGGGGTCGGGGGGAGCAGTTCTTC. Amino acid sequence: CASSEGGRGEQFF.

This clonotype was detected a few times. The genes are TRBV7-2 and TRBJ1-1; D is unclear. V was clipped by 1 base and J by 0 bases, with 6 bases between them. The germline V gene has CDR1 SGHTA and CDR2 FQGNSA. The CDR3 covers 14 residues. The CDR3 region is CASSLDAVNTEAFF. The CDR3 DNA reads as TGTGCCAGCAGCTTAGATGCGGTGAACACTGAAGCTTTCTTT. Looking up the rest from reference TRBV7-2 and TRBJ1-1 gives the full variable domain: GAGVSQSPSNKVTEKGKDVELRCDPISGHTALYWYRQSLGQGLEFLIYFQGNSAPDKSGLPSDRFSAERTGGSVSTLTIQRTQQEDSAVYLCASSLDAVNTEAFFGQGTRLTVV.

Details on this clonotype: A read error may explain this, as a much larger clone is one base away. V is TRBV6-5 and J is TRBJ2-2; D is uncertain. V lost 4 bases, J lost 3 bases, and 9 bases lay in between. The CDR3 runs to 14 residues. Germline V gene lookup returns CDR1 MNHEY and CDR2 SVGAGI. The CDR3 sequence is CASSLRPDTGELFF. CDR3 sequence (DNA): TGTGCCAGCAGTTTAAGGCCTGACACCGGGGAGCTGTTTTTT.

V gene TRBV2 combines with J gene TRBJ2-7, with D perhaps assigned TRBD1 or TRBD2 (5 bases each). In germline, CDR1 is SNHLY, CDR2 FYNNEI. V was pared by 5 bases and J by 3 bases, with 8 bases between. This CDR3 contains 12 residues. CDR3 protein: CASSRDGYEQYF. The CDR3 bases are TGTGCCAGCAGTCGGGACGGCTACGAGCAGTACTTC.

The V call is TRBV20-1, the J call TRBJ2-3; 8 positions match TRBD2. The CDR3 length is 16 residues. V shed 3 bases and J 4 bases; nucleotides not matched to a gene: 12. Per the germline V gene, CDR1 is DFQATT and CDR2 is SNEGSKA (reference sequence). Here the CDR3 DNA reads TGCAGTGCTAGGGATCGGCGGCGGGGGGTCGCAGATACGCAGTATTTT. This translates into CSARDRRRGVADTQYF.

The chain joins TRBV5-1 to TRBJ1-2, with a tentative D call TRBD1 (5 bases). Per germline, CDR1 SGHRS and CDR2 YFSETQ. Between the trimmed V and J ends, which lost 4 bases and 1 base, there was a span of 14 bases. This CDR3 is built from 15 residues. CDR3 residues: CASSEAGGFNYGYTF. DNA of the CDR3: TGCGCCAGCAGCGAAGCTGGGGGGTTTAACTATGGCTACACCTTC.

This clonotype was seen ten or more times. V usage is TRBV6-5 and J usage is TRBJ1-2, with D possibly TRBD1 on 5 matching bases. The germline CDR1 and CDR2 sequences are MNHEY and SVGAGI. The CDR3 consists of 14 residues. Trimming left V 7 bases short and J 4 bases short, with 16 bases between. The CDR3 protein is CASNNLGRSYGYTF. Written as DNA, the CDR3 is TGTGCCAGCAACAACCTGGGACGCTCCTATGGCTACACCTTC.

The V call is TRBV2, the J call TRBJ2-4; 8 positions agree with TRBD1. The CDR3 loop spans 13 amino acids. V dropped 10 bases and J dropped 3; count of bases not matched to a gene: 5. Germline CDR1 is SNHLY and CDR2 is FYNNEI. CDR3 nucleotide sequence: TGTGCCAATGCAGGGGGCGGCAAAAACATTCAGTACTTC. Translated, it gives CANAGGGKNIQYF.

This chain links TRBV20-1 with TRBJ2-7, with 11 bases lining up with TRBD2. The trim removed 6 bases at V and 2 bases at J, leaving 6 bases unmatched. This CDR3 spans 14 amino acids. CDR1 is DFQATT, CDR2 SNEGSKA, per germline (reference sequence). CDR3 in DNA: TGCAGTGCGCCGAGACTAGCGGGGACCTACGAGCAGTACTTC. It is translated as CSAPRLAGTYEQYF.

This clonotype was counted a few times. The V and J genes are TRBV7-8 and TRBJ2-5, with no clear D. This CDR3 region has 13 residues. Looked up from germline, CDR1 is SGHVS and CDR2 is FQNEAQ. V dropped 0 bases and J dropped 5 bases, with 7 bases sitting between them. This CDR3 is CASSLASAETQYF. CDR3 sequence (DNA): TGTGCCAGCAGCTTAGCCAGTGCGGAGACCCAGTACTTC.